The T cell receptor (beta chain) under discussion was sequenced for a study of blood T cell repertoires in COVID-19. About the research overall: Acute-phase and convalescent COVID-19 samples originated in the United States, Italy and Spain. PBMCs, B-cell-depleted T cells, or T cells provided the cDNA or gDNA that made up the material.

Repertoires were generated with immunoSEQ multiplex PCR, while TCRdb's copy carries only in-frame clones and drops some. The sample lists around 230,000 clones; roughly 80% were seen once. The CDR3 contains 19 residues. CDR1 KGHDR and CDR2 SFDVKD come from the germline V gene. V shed 0 bases and J 6 bases; nucleotides not matched to a gene: 13. The chain combines TRBV24-1 with TRBJ2-1; the match to TRBD1 covers 10 bases. The sequence derives from a woman aged 80 or over with acute or convalescent COVID-19. Sequenced material: peripheral blood. The CDR3: CATSDLPGQGSSYINEQFF. The CDR3 region has the DNA TGTGCCACCAGTGATTTGCCGGGACAGGGGTCCAGCTACATCAATGAGCAGTTCTTC.